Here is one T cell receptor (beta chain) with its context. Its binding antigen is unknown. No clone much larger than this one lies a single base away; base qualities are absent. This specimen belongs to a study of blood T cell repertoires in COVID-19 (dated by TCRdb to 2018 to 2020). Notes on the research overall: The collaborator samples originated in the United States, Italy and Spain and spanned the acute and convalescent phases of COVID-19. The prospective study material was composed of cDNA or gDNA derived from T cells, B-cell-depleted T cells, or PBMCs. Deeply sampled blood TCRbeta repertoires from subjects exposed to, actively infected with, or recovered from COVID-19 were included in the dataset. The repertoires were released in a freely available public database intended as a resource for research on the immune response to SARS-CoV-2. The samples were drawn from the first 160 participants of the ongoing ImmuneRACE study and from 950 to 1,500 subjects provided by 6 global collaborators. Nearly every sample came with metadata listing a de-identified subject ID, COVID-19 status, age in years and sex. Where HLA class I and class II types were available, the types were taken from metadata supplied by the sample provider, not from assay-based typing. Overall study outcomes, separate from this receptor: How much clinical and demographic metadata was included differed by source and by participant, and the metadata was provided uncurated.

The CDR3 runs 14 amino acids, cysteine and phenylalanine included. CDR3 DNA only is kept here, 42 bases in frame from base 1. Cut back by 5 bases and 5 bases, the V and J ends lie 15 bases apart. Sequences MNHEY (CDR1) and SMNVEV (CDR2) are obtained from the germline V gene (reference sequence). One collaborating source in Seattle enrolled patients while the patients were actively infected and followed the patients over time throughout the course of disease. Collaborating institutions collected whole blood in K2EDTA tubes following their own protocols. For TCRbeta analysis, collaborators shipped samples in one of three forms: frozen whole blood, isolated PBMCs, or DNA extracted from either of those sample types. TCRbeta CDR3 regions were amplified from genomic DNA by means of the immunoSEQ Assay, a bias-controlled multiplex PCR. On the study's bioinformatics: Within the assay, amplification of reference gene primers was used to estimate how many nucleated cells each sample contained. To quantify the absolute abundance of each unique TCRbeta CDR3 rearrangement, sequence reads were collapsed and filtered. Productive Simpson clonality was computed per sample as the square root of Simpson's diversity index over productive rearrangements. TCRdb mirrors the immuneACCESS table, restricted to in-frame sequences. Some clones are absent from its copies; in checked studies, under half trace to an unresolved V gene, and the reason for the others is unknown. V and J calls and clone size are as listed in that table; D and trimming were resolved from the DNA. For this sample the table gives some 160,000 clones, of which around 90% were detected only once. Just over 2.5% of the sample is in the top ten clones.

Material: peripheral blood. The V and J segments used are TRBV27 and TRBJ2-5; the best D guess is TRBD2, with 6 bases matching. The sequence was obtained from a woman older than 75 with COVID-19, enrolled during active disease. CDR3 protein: CASSVSGDWETQYF. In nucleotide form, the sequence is TGTGCCAGCAGTGTCTCCGGGGACTGGGAGACCCAGTACTTC.